The source of this T cell receptor (beta chain) is a study of CD8 T cells in Susac syndrome. Random hexamers were used to reverse transcribe an amount of about 0.45 to 1 ug RNA. A single record per CDR3 protein comes from TCRdb applying MiXCR to the immunoSEQ multiplex PCR reads. Here the sample spans 250,000 to 300,000 distinct CDR3 sequences, 85% being singletons. The CDR3 totals 14 residues. The germline CDR1 and CDR2 sequences are GTSNPN and SVGIG (reference sequence). The V and J ends lost 0 bases and 3 bases respectively, with 12 bases between them. Sequencing was done on a sample of CD8+ T cells from PBMCs. The receptor was derived from a human donor with multiple sclerosis. The rearrangement links TRBV30 to TRBJ2-7; the D gene is possibly TRBD1 (5 bases). The CDR3 sequence is CAWSVDSHNYEQYF. The CDR3 nucleotides are TGTGCCTGGAGTGTAGACAGCCACAACTACGAGCAGTACTTC.